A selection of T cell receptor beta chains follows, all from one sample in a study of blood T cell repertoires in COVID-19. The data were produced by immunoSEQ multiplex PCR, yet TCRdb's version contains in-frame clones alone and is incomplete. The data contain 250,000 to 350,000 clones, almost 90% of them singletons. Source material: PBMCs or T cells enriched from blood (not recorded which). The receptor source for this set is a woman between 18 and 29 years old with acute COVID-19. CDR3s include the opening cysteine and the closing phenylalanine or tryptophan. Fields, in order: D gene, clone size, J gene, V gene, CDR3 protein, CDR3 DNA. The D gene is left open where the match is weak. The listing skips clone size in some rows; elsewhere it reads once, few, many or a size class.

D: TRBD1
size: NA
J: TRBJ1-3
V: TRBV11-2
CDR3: CASSRGGGASGNTIYF
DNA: TGTGCCAGCAGCCGCGGAGGGGGCGCTTCTGGAAACACCATATATTTT

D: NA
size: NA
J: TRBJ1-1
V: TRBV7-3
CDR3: CASSLIGGDTEAFF
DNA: TGTGCCAGCAGCTTGATAGGAGGGGACACTGAAGCTTTCTTT

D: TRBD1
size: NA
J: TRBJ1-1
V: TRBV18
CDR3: CASSPRTGETEAFF
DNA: TGTGCCAGCTCACCACGGACAGGGGAGACTGAAGCTTTCTTT

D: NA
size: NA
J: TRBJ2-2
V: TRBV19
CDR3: CASTPGRNTGELFF
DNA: TGTGCCAGTACCCCAGGGCGGAACACCGGGGAGCTGTTTTTT

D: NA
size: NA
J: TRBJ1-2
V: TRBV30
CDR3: CAWSGSYGYTF
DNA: TGTGCCTGGAGTGGCAGCTATGGCTACACCTTC

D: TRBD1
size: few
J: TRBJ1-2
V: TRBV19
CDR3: CASSPEPQGGLYGYTF
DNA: TGTGCCAGTAGTCCCGAGCCACAGGGGGGCTTATATGGCTACACCTTC

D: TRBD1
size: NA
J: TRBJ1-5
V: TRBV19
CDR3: CASKGQGDQPQHF
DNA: TGTGCCAGTAAGGGACAGGGGGATCAGCCCCAGCATTTT

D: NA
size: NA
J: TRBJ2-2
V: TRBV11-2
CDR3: CASSLKARFPGELFF
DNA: TGTGCCAGCAGCTTAAAGGCTAGATTTCCCGGGGAGCTGTTTTTT

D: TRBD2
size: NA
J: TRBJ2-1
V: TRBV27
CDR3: CASSPGLAAYNEQFF
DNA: TGTGCCAGCAGTCCAGGACTAGCGGCCTACAATGAGCAGTTCTTC

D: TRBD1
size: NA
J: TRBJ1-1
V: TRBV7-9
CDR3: CASTKSGGTPKAFF
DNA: TGTGCCAGCACGAAATCAGGGGGCACTCCGAAAGCTTTCTTT

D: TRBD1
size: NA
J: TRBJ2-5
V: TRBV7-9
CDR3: CASSPGQGIETQYF
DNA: TGTGCCAGCAGCCCGGGACAGGGAATAGAGACCCAGTACTTC

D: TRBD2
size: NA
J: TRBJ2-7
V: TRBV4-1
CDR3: CASSQELAGGYEQYF
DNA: TGCGCCAGCAGCCAAGAGCTAGCGGGGGGCTACGAGCAGTACTTC

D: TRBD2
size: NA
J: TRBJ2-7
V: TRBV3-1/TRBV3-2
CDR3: CASSDVYALAGGREQYF
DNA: TGTGCCAGCAGTGACGTCTATGCGCTAGCGGGAGGTCGAGAGCAGTACTTC

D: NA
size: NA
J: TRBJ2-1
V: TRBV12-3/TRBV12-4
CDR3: CASIPVGRDEQFF
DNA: TGTGCCAGCATTCCGGTGGGGCGCGATGAGCAGTTCTTC

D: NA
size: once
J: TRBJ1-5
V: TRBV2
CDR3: CASSEQGPSTSQHF
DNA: TGTGCCAGCAGTGAGCAGGGGCCCTCCACGTCCCAGCATTTT

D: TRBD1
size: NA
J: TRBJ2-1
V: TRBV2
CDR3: CATSRDRGRDEQFF
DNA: TGTGCCACTTCTCGGGACAGGGGGCGGGATGAGCAGTTCTTC

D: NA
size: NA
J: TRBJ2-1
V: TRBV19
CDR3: CASSMSDYNEQFF
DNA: TGTGCCAGTAGTATGTCAGACTACAATGAGCAGTTCTTC

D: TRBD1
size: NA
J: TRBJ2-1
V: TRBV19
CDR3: CATNHPGTALNEQFF
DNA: TGTGCCACAAATCATCCGGGGACAGCACTCAATGAGCAGTTCTTC

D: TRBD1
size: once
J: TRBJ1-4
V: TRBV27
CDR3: CASSLETGRTNEKLFF
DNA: TGTGCCAGCAGTTTAGAGACAGGGAGGACTAATGAAAAACTGTTTTTT

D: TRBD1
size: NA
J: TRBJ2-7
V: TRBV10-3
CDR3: CAISEPGQGAYEQYF
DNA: TGTGCCATCAGTGAACCCGGACAGGGCGCCTACGAGCAGTACTTC

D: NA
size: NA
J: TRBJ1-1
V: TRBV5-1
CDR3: CASSQIRGPHEAFF
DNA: TGCGCCAGCAGCCAAATCAGGGGCCCGCATGAAGCTTTCTTT

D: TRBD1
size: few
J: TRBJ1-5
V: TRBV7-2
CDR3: CASSLLGQANQPQHF
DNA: TGTGCCAGCAGCTTGTTGGGACAGGCGAATCAGCCCCAGCATTTT

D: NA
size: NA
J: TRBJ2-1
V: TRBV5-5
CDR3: CASSFPLASNEQFF
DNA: TGTGCCAGCAGCTTTCCCCTAGCTAGCAATGAGCAGTTCTTC

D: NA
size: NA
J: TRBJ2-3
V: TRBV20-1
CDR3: CSGLRTDTQYF
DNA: TGCAGTGGACTGCGCACAGATACGCAGTATTTT

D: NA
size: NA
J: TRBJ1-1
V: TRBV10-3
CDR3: CAISESRRGEAFF
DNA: TGTGCCATCAGTGAGTCGAGAAGGGGGGAAGCTTTCTTT

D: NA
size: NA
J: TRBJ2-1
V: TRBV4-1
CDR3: CASSQSSLPYNEQFF
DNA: TGCGCCAGCAGCCAATCTAGTTTACCCTACAATGAGCAGTTCTTC

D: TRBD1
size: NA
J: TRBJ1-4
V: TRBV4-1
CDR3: CASSQDHGQGVEKLFF
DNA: TGCGCCAGCAGCCAAGATCACGGACAGGGCGTTGAAAAACTGTTTTTT

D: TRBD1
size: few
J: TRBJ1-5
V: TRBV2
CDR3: CASRAGTGAAQPQHF
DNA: TGTGCCAGCAGAGCCGGGACAGGGGCCGCTCAGCCCCAGCATTTT

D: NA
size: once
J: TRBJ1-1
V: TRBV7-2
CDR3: CASSLALGEGTEAFF
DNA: TGTGCCAGCAGCTTAGCGCTCGGGGAAGGTACTGAAGCTTTCTTT

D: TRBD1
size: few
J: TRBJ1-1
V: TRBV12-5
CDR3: CASGFTPLPITRTGTNTEAFF
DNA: TGTGCTAGTGGTTTTACCCCTCTCCCTATAACGAGGACAGGGACGAACACTGAAGCTTTCTTT

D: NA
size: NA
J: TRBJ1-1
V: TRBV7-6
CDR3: CASSLAASNTEAFF
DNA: TGTGCCAGCAGCTTAGCAGCCTCGAACACTGAAGCTTTCTTT

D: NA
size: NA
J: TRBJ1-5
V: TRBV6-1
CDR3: CASSEGATPNQPQHF
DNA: TGTGCCAGCAGTGAAGGGGCAACCCCCAATCAGCCCCAGCATTTT

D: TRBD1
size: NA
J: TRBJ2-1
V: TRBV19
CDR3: CASGAGTGFYNEQFF
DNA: TGTGCCAGTGGGGCCGGGACAGGGTTTTACAATGAGCAGTTCTTC

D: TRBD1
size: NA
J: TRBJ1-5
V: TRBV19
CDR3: CATTGARQPQHF
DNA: TGTGCCACAACAGGGGCTCGGCAGCCCCAGCATTTT

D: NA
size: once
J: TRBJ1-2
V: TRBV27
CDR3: CASSPWLGGPYGYTF
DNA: TGTGCCAGCAGTCCCTGGTTGGGTGGGCCCTATGGCTACACCTTC

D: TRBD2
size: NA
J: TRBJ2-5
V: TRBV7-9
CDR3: CASSELLAGGETQYF
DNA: TGTGCCAGCAGCGAGTTACTAGCGGGGGGAGAGACCCAGTACTTC

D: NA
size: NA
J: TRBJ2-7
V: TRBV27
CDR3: CASSLDQRRGEQYF
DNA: TGTGCCAGCAGTTTAGATCAGAGGCGTGGCGAGCAGTACTTC

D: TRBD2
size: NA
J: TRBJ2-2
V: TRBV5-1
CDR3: CASSFGAGGDTGELFF
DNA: TGCGCCAGCAGCTTCGGGGCGGGAGGAGACACCGGGGAGCTGTTTTTT

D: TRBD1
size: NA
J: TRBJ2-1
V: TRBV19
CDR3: CASSIDVAGTGSYNEQFF
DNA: TGTGCCAGTAGTATAGATGTTGCTGGGACAGGGTCATACAATGAGCAGTTCTTC

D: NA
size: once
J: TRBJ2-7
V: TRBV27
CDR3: CASSLAGWGGEQYF
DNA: TGTGCCAGCAGTTTGGCAGGATGGGGAGGCGAGCAGTACTTC

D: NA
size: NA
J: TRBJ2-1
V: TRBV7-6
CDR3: CASSLNPIDTKMFNEQFF
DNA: TGTGCCAGCAGCCTAAACCCGATAGATACCAAAATGTTCAATGAGCAGTTCTTC

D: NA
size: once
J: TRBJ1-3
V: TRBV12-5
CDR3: CASGRVSQNTIYF
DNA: TGTGCTAGTGGGCGGGTATCACAAAACACCATATATTTT

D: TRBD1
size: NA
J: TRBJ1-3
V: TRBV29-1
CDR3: CSVVRQGGNTIYF
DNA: TGCAGCGTTGTAAGACAGGGTGGAAACACCATATATTTT

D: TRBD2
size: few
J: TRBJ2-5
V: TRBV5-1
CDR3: CASTPGLAKETQYF
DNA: TGCGCCAGCACCCCGGGACTAGCGAAAGAGACCCAGTACTTC

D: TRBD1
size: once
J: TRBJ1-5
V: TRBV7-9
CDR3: CASSRTGDSNQPQHF
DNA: TGTGCCAGCAGCCGGACAGGGGATAGCAATCAGCCCCAGCATTTT